The present entry profiles one TCR beta chain with its context. In the original workflow: By means of reference gene primer amplification, nucleated cell counts were estimated. TCRdb's table, derived via immunoSEQ multiplex PCR, lists solely in-frame clones and lacks some. For V, J and clone size, that table is used; D and trimming come from the DNA. The sample shows some 160,000 clones, around nine tenths of them seen only once. The CDR3 totals 14 residues. Germline lookup yields CDR1 SGHRS and CDR2 YFSETQ. Deletions cut 2 bases from V and 0 bases from J, with 8 bases between. The sample comes from a study of blood T cell repertoires in COVID-19.

The origin of this receptor is a woman aged 70-85 years with COVID-19, enrolled during active disease. Sequences were obtained from peripheral blood. The chain employs TRBV5-1 and TRBJ1-1; no clear D. CDR3 amino acids: CASSLTDMNTEAFF. CDR3 sequence (DNA): TGCGCCAGCAGCTTAACAGATATGAACACTGAAGCTTTCTTT.